This T cell receptor (beta chain) was profiled in a study of T cell responses to AZD1222 COVID-19 vaccine. Overall study: Second doses at about 4 or about 12 weeks were pooled. The study, taken as a whole, reports: Breadth and depth of Spike-specific TCRs rose after two AZD1222 doses.

On this clone itself: No antigen is known for it.

Method: immunoSEQ multiplex PCR; TCRdb's copy keeps in-frame clones and lacks some. The sample has fewer than 120,000 clones, around 85% seen once. The CDR3 has 15 amino acids. Germline V lookup: CDR1 LNHDA, CDR2 SQIVND (reference sequence). With 6 bases clipped from V and 5 bases from J, the junction kept 12 bases outside the gene matches. The chain combines TRBV19 with TRBJ1-2, with 7 bases matching TRBD1. The origin of this receptor is an adult in good health. This material consisted of peripheral blood, taken on day 0 of AZD1222 vaccination. CDR3 residues: CASSPIQGGIYGYTF. CDR3 bases: TGTGCCAGTAGCCCTATACAAGGGGGCATATATGGCTACACCTTC.